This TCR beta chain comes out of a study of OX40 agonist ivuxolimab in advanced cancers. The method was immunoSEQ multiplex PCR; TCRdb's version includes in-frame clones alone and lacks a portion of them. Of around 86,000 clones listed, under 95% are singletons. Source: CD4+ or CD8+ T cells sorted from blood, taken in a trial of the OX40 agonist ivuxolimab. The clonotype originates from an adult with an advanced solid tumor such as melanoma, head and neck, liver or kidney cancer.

For the CDR3, the DNA is TGTGCCAGTAGTGTCCCCCTGGGCCGAGTTGCTGATGAAGCTTTCTTT. It is translated as CASSVPLGRVADEAFF. This chain links TRBV19 with TRBJ1-1; no firm D call. V lost 5 bases and J 7 bases, leaving 23 bases between the germline ends. The germline gives CDR1 LNHDA, CDR2 SQIVND (reference sequence). The CDR3 is 16 residues long. The full variable domain, its missing parts supplied by reference TRBV19 and TRBJ1-1, is DGGITQSPKYLFRKEGQNVTLSCEQNLNHDAMYWYRQDPGQGLRLIYYSQIVNDFQKGDIAEGYSVSREKKESFPLTVTSAQKNPTAFYLCASSVPLGRVADEAFFGQGTRLTVV.